The 20 T cell receptor beta chains listed next were all sequenced from one sample in a study of patients and donors after allogeneic stem cell transplantation. TCRdb itself ran the RT-PCR reads through MiXCR, one entry per CDR3 protein. The table shows 150,000 to 250,000 distinct CDR3 sequences, with 41% occurring only once. The material sequenced was blood, either unsorted or a sorted T cell fraction (not recorded which). Every receptor here comes from a human donor who was either an allogeneic HSCT recipient or a stem cell or donor lymphocyte infusion donor (not recorded which). It is not recorded whose cells these are; they may come from a transplant donor.

V is TRBV3-1 and J is TRBJ2-7, with TRBD2 matching over 8 bases. Germline V CDR1 and CDR2: LGHDT, YNNKEL (reference sequence). After removal of 4 bases from V and 4 bases from J, the junction contained 6 bases not matched to a gene. The CDR3 length is 14 residues. The CDR3 reads CASSRGGRTYEQYF. The CDR3 DNA is TGTGCCAGCAGCCGAGGCGGGAGGACGTACGAGCAGTACTTC.

This clonotype was picked up a small number of times. The genes are TRBV7-2 and TRBJ1-4; no reliable D call. Germline assignment: CDR1 SGHTA and CDR2 FQGNSA. V lost 7 bases and J lost 2, with 11 bases in between. CDR3 size: 14 residues. CDR3 nucleotides: TGTGCCAGCAACAACGTAGGGACTAATGAAAAACTGTTTTTT. Amino acids: CASNNVGTNEKLFF.

This clonotype was seen a few times. The J gene is TRBJ1-2, the V gene TRBV4-2; possibly TRBD1 for D (6 bases). The CDR3 runs 14 residues. With 1 base removed from V and 10 bases from J, the gap between germline ends came to 16 bases. Germline lookup yields CDR1 LGHNA and CDR2 YNFKEQ. CDR3 sequence (DNA): TGTGCCAGCAGCCAAGGTGGGGGCCTGGCGCCCTACACCTTC. Translation: CASSQGGGLAPYTF.

The CDR3 coding sequence is TGTGCCAGCAGCCAAGACCCCGGAGGCTCCTACAATGAGCAGTTCTTC. The encoded protein is CASSQDPGGSYNEQFF. The J gene is TRBJ2-1, the V gene TRBV4-2, with TRBD2 as a possible D gene (5 bases). With 0 bases removed from V and 0 bases from J, the gap between germline ends came to 9 bases. The CDR3 totals 16 residues. Germline V lookup: CDR1 LGHNA, CDR2 YNFKEQ.

The chain couples TRBV24-1 to TRBJ1-2, with D unclear. This CDR3 has 14 residues. Germline CDR1 KGHDR, CDR2 SFDVKD. V was pared by 0 bases and J by 6 bases, with 10 bases between. CDR3 coding DNA: TGTGCCACCAGTGATTTGATCCGGTCTGATGGCTACACCTTC. It specifies CATSDLIRSDGYTF.

This clonotype has more than one count but fewer than ten. The gene calls are TRBV9 and TRBJ2-1; 7 positions agree with TRBD1. V gave up 3 bases and J gave up 3 bases; unmatched junction bases: 12. This CDR3 has 17 residues. Germline loops: CDR1 SGDLS, CDR2 YYNGEE. CDR3 nucleotide sequence: TGTGCCAGCAGCGACGGGGTTGAGGGGGCAGACTACAATGAGCAGTTCTTC. Its protein is CASSDGVEGADYNEQFF. The full variable domain, in which reference TRBV9 and TRBJ2-1 provide the parts outside the CDR3, is DSGVTQTPKHLITATGQRVTLRCSPRSGDLSVYWYQQSLDQGLQFLIQYYNGEERAKGNILERFSAQQFPDLHSELNLSSLELGDSALYFCASSDGVEGADYNEQFFGPGTRLTVL.

The chain employs TRBV11-1 and TRBJ2-1; the D gene is possibly TRBD1 (6 bases). In germline, CDR1 is SGHAT, CDR2 FQDESV (reference sequence). CDR3 length: 14 amino acids. V was trimmed by 4 bases and J by 4 bases, leaving 11 bases between them. CDR3 nucleotide sequence: TGTGCCAGCAGCTCGGACAGCGGATACAATGAGCAGTTCTTC. It codes for CASSSDSGYNEQFF.

The V gene is TRBV29-1, the J gene TRBJ2-1, with TRBD2 identical over 8 bases. J lost 9 bases, V lost 4 bases, and 2 bases had no gene match. The germline gives CDR1 SQVTM, CDR2 ANQGSEA. CDR3 length: 11 amino acids. CDR3 bases: TGCAGCGTTGCGCTAGCGGGTGAGCAGTTCTTC. This translates into CSVALAGEQFF.

V usage is TRBV29-1 and J usage is TRBJ2-5; 9 bases align to TRBD2. Germline-derived CDR1 and CDR2 are SQVTM and ANQGSEA. Unmatched junction bases numbered 9, after V lost 5 bases and J lost 5 bases. This CDR3 contains 14 residues. CDR3 in DNA: TGCAGCGTTCTTGGCGGGAGGGCCGGGGAGACCCAGTACTTC. Translated, it gives CSVLGGRAGETQYF.

This clonotype was detected only a few times. The genes are TRBV7-8 and TRBJ1-4; D call uncertain. The CDR3 length is 12 residues. Germline lookup yields CDR1 SGHVS and CDR2 FQNEAQ. V shed 3 bases and J shed 5 bases, with 4 bases lying between them. The CDR3 sequence is CASSFDNEKLFF. Written as DNA, the CDR3 is TGTGCCAGCAGCTTCGACAATGAAAAACTGTTTTTT. The complete variable domain, with remaining parts taken from reference TRBV7-8 and TRBJ1-4, reads GAGVSQSPRYKVAKRGQDVALRCDPISGHVSLFWYQQALGQGPEFLTYFQNEAQLDKSGLPSDRFFAERPEGSVSTLKIQRTQQEDSAVYLCASSFDNEKLFFGSGTQLSVL.

This clonotype was recorded a few times. This chain links TRBV28 with TRBJ2-1; 7 bases map to TRBD2. Trimming removed 2 bases from V and 3 bases from J; junction bases left unmatched: 10. This CDR3 contains 17 residues. Per germline, CDR1 MDHEN and CDR2 SYDVKM. This chain's CDR3 is CASSLASGTSRYNEQFF. The CDR3 bases are TGTGCCAGCAGTTTAGCTAGCGGAACATCTCGCTACAATGAGCAGTTCTTC.

The rearrangement joins TRBV12-3 or TRBV12-4 to TRBJ1-2; TRBD1 matches 9 bases. V lost 6 bases to trimming and J lost 1 base; unmatched junction nucleotides: 9. The CDR3 is made up of 16 amino acids. The CDR3 nucleotides read TGTGCCAGCAGCCCTCACCGGGACAGGGATAACTATGGCTACACCTTC. The encoded protein is CASSPHRDRDNYGYTF.

This clonotype was observed a handful of times. The chain has TRBV5-1 and TRBJ2-1; D is unclear. The V gene lost 5 bases and the J gene lost 6 bases, with 3 bases spanning the gap. The CDR3 spans 10 residues. CDR1 is SGHRS and CDR2 is YFSETQ in the germline V gene. Here the CDR3 reads CASSGNEQFF. CDR3 sequence (DNA): TGCGCCAGCAGTGGCAATGAGCAGTTCTTC.

This chain connects TRBV29-1 to TRBJ2-1; a weak D match, TRBD2 (5 bases). CDR3 length: 11 amino acids. The germline CDR1 and CDR2 sequences are SQVTM and ANQGSEA. V was cut by 5 bases and J by 6 bases, with 8 bases left in between. The CDR3 nucleotides read TGCAGCGTTTCGGGATCCAATGAGCAGTTCTTC. It is translated as CSVSGSNEQFF.

The CDR3 loop reads CASSYGGTGSPYEQYF. The CDR3 region has the DNA TGTGCCAGCAGTTACGGCGGGACAGGGTCCCCCTACGAGCAGTACTTC. This rearrangement joins TRBV6-2 or TRBV6-3 to TRBJ2-7; 9 bases fit TRBD1. There are 16 residues in the CDR3. Germline V gene lookup returns CDR1 MNHEY and CDR2 SVGEGT. Unmatched junction bases numbered 7, after V lost 2 bases and J lost 2 bases.

The chain combines TRBV20-1 with TRBJ1-2; unclear D gene. The CDR3 extends over 15 amino acids. Germline CDR1 DFQATT, CDR2 SNEGSKA (reference sequence). V gave up 2 bases and J gave up 4 bases, with 17 bases separating them. The CDR3 DNA reads as TGCAGTGCTAGACCCGGGCCGCGGATAAGCTATGGCTACACCTTC. This codes for CSARPGPRISYGYTF.

J is TRBJ2-1 and V is TRBV7-2, with TRBD2 identical over 10 bases. There are 15 residues in the CDR3. CDR1 is SGHTA and CDR2 is FQGNSA in the germline V gene. Trimming at V came to 5 bases and at J to 4 bases, leaving 5 bases not matched to a gene. The chain's CDR3 is CASSPRTSGYNEQFF. CDR3 nucleotide sequence: TGTGCCAGCAGCCCAAGGACTAGCGGTTACAATGAGCAGTTCTTC.

This clonotype showed up just a few times. CDR3 amino acids: CSVEEGTGYEKLFF. In nucleotides, the CDR3 is TGCAGCGTTGAGGAGGGAACGGGATATGAAAAACTGTTTTTT. The J gene is TRBJ1-4, the V gene TRBV29-1; D uncertain. Germline V gives CDR1 SQVTM, CDR2 ANQGSEA. This CDR3 contains 14 residues. The ends were cut back, 3 bases at V and 6 bases at J, with 14 bases in the middle.

The rearrangement joins TRBV9 to TRBJ2-3, with no clear D. V gave up 3 bases and J gave up 2 bases, with 13 bases separating them. The CDR3 is made up of 15 amino acids. Per the germline V gene, CDR1 is SGDLS and CDR2 is YYNGEE. The chain's CDR3 is CASSASGPFTDTQYF. DNA of the CDR3: TGTGCCAGCAGCGCCTCCGGTCCCTTCACAGATACGCAGTATTTT.

This clonotype was detected a few times. This chain links TRBV12-3 or TRBV12-4 with TRBJ2-2; 9 nucleotides line up with TRBD1. V was clipped by 5 bases and J by 3 bases; unmatched bases: 7. The CDR3 runs to 16 residues. CDR3 coding DNA: TGTGCCAGCAGTCAAACTACAGGGGGCGACACCGGGGAGCTGTTTTTT. Its translation is CASSQTTGGDTGELFF.